These T cell receptor beta chains were read from a single sample in a study of T cells in Graves' hyperthyroidism and ophthalmopathy. TCRdb reprocessed the multiplex PCR reads via MiXCR and lists one record per CDR3 protein. The sample includes 550,000 to 700,000 distinct CDR3 sequences, roughly 46% of them seen just once. The sample comprised peripheral blood or thyroid tissue (not recorded which). The receptors come from an adult woman with Graves' disease, either hyperthyroidism or ophthalmopathy (not recorded which). CDR3s include the opening cysteine and the closing phenylalanine or tryptophan. Each record gives: clone size, V gene, J gene, D gene, CDR3 DNA, CDR3 protein. D genes are given only for firm matches. Clone size, where shown, is once, few, many, or a class for clones that have expanded.

size: many; V: TRBV10-3; J: TRBJ1-1; D: NA; DNA: TGTGCCATCAGTGAGTCGGAGGCTGAAGCTTTCTTT; CDR3: CAISESEAEAFF
size: once; V: TRBV9; J: TRBJ1-3; D: NA; DNA: TGTGCCAGCAGCGGCGTGGGAGGAAACACCATATATTTT; CDR3: CASSGVGGNTIYF
size: NA; V: TRBV2; J: TRBJ2-5; D: TRBD2; DNA: TGTGCCAGCAGTACAGGGGGACTAGCGGTCCAAGAGACCCAGTACTTC; CDR3: CASSTGGLAVQETQYF
size: many; V: TRBV2; J: TRBJ2-5; D: TRBD2; DNA: TGTGCCAGCAGTGGTGGGCTAGCGGGAGTGTACCAAGAGACCCAGTACTTC; CDR3: CASSGGLAGVYQETQYF
size: NA; V: TRBV6-4; J: TRBJ1-1; D: TRBD1; DNA: TGTGCCAGCAGTCCCTCACCTGGACAGGGGTACACTGAAGCTTTCTTT; CDR3: CASSPSPGQGYTEAFF
size: NA; V: TRBV12-3/TRBV12-4; J: TRBJ1-5; D: TRBD1; DNA: TGTGCCAGCAGTTGGCCGGGACAGGGAGGTCAGCCCCAGCATTTT; CDR3: CASSWPGQGGQPQHF
size: once; V: TRBV19; J: TRBJ2-6; D: NA; DNA: TGTGCCAGTAGTGACCAGGGAAGGGTCTATGGGGCCAACGTCCTGACTTTC; CDR3: CASSDQGRVYGANVLTF
size: NA; V: TRBV9; J: TRBJ2-7; D: NA; DNA: TGTGCCAGCCAAGCGGACAACTACGAGCAGTACTTC; CDR3: CASQADNYEQYF
size: NA; V: TRBV7-9; J: TRBJ1-4; D: NA; DNA: TGTGCCAGCAGCTTTTCCGGACAGCCCGCAACTAATGAAAAACTGTTTTTT; CDR3: CASSFSGQPATNEKLFF
size: many; V: TRBV4-1; J: TRBJ1-5; D: NA; DNA: TGCGCCAGCAGCCAAGTCGGTAGGATCACGCCCCAGCATTTT; CDR3: CASSQVGRITPQHF
size: NA; V: TRBV12-3/TRBV12-4; J: TRBJ1-1; D: NA; DNA: TGTGCCAGCAGTGCGGGGCGGTTAAGGGAAGCTTTCTTT; CDR3: CASSAGRLREAFF
size: NA; V: TRBV13; J: TRBJ2-2; D: TRBD2; DNA: TGTGCCAGCCAAGCGGGAGGTGGGGAGCAGTTTTTT; CDR3: CASQAGGGEQFF
size: NA; V: TRBV20-1; J: TRBJ1-5; D: NA; DNA: TGCAGTGCGGGGGAGCCCCAGCATTTT; CDR3: CSAGEPQHF
size: NA; V: TRBV9; J: TRBJ2-7; D: NA; DNA: TGTGCCAGCAGCGTAGGTGGGACATGGGACCACGAGCAGTACTTC; CDR3: CASSVGGTWDHEQYF
size: few; V: TRBV5-1; J: TRBJ1-6; D: NA; DNA: TGCGCCAGCAGCTTCGAAACCCATGGGTCACCCCTCCACTTT; CDR3: CASSFETHGSPLHF
size: many; V: TRBV10-2; J: TRBJ2-6; D: NA; DNA: TGCGCCAGCAACGCGGCCGGCGCCAACGTCCTGACTTTC; CDR3: CASNAAGANVLTF
size: many; V: TRBV9; J: TRBJ2-7; D: NA; DNA: TGTGCCAGCAGCGTAGACGGGACTCAGTACGAGCAGTACTTC; CDR3: CASSVDGTQYEQYF
size: once; V: TRBV20-1; J: TRBJ2-7; D: NA; DNA: TGCAGTGCTGCTAGCGTTAGCTCCTACGAGCAGTACTTC; CDR3: CSAASVSSYEQYF